This T cell receptor beta chain was identified in a study of OX40 agonist ivuxolimab in advanced cancers. Background on the whole study: Ivuxolimab, which targeted the costimulatory receptor OX40 (CD134), was an agonistic, fully human IgG2 monoclonal antibody. Intravenous ivuxolimab was administered to patients every 2 weeks at six dose levels: 0.01, 0.1, 0.3, 1.5, 3 and 10 mg/kg. Of the roughly 50 dose-escalation patients, hepatocellular carcinoma was present in roughly 19, melanoma in about 15, renal cell carcinoma in 9 and head and neck cancer in 9. In the dose-escalation cohort, around four fifths of patients were male, and the mean age was around 60 years with a range of about 20 to 90. Patients were allowed to have had prior anti-PD-1, anti-PD-L1 or anti-CTLA-4 therapy, and 40% of the dose-escalation patients had previously received checkpoint inhibitors. Partial responses were achieved by three dose-escalation patients, of whom one had hepatocellular carcinoma and two had cutaneous melanoma. The purpose of peripheral TCRbeta sequencing was to test whether ivuxolimab changed TCR sequence diversity and led to clonal T-cell expansion. The paper covers the monotherapy dose-escalation part of the phase I ivuxolimab trial, which included N of about 51 patients.

Genomic DNA was extracted from sorted cells for sequencing of the TCRbeta CDR3 region. The immunoSEQ Assay was used to sequence the TCRbeta CDR3 regions. TCRdb took over this immuneACCESS table, retaining in-frame rearrangements with V and J assigned. Such tables are incomplete; in checked studies, under half of the missing clones stem from an unresolved V gene, and the remainder is unexplained. For this sample the table gives 36,000 or so clones, of which 79% were detected only once. Around 10% of the sample is taken by the ten largest. Patients with a history of autoimmune disease or receiving systemic immunosuppression were excluded from the trial. Peripheral blood for TCR sequencing was collected from all dose cohorts at baseline, on cycle 4 day 1, and on cycle 7 day 1. The samples were taken from a phase I, first-in-human, multicenter, open-label dose-escalation trial of ivuxolimab. The trial enrolled adults with locally advanced or metastatic head and neck squamous cell, hepatocellular, melanoma or renal cell carcinoma. Before TCR sequencing, CD4+ and CD8+ T cells were separately sorted from peripheral blood.

In the case of this clone: The clone's antigen remains unknown. The record has no base qualities; no much larger clone is one base away.

According to the germline V gene (reference sequence), CDR1 reads SGHAT and CDR2 reads FQDESV. V loses 1 base at its end and J loses 0 bases; junction bases beyond the gene matches: 5. Reading from cysteine to phenylalanine, the CDR3 counts 16 amino acids. This entry keeps only the CDR3 DNA: 48 bases, framed from base 1. Summary of the overall study and its limitations: The antigen specificity of the clonally expanded peripheral T cells was not determined. Clonal expansion of both CD4+ and CD8+ blood T cells was observed from baseline to week 6 at doses 0.1 to 3.0 mg/kg. Low levels of normalized T-cell clonal expansion were also seen in some patients who did not respond. After ivuxolimab, more expanded clones were found on average in CD8+ T cells than in CD4+ T cells. In partial responders in the 0.1-3.0 mg/kg groups, normalized peripheral clonal expansion was found to be among the lowest, especially among CD8+ T cells.

The V and J segments used are TRBV11-1 and TRBJ2-5; 7 nucleotides in the junction match TRBD2. The TCR was taken from an adult with an advanced solid tumor such as melanoma, head and neck, liver or kidney cancer. Here the sequenced sample was CD4+ or CD8+ T cells sorted from blood, taken in a trial of the OX40 agonist ivuxolimab. The nucleotide sequence reads as follows: TGTGCCAGCAGCTTAGATCTAGCGGAGTACCAAGAGACCCAGTACTTC. It encodes CASSLDLAEYQETQYF.